The 10 T cell receptor beta chains reported below all come from one sample, sequenced in a study of T cells after yellow fever vaccination. TCRdb re-called the 5' RACE reads with MiXCR, one entry per CDR3 protein. The sample records roughly 56,000 distinct CDR3 sequences, 4.5% to 6% being singletons. Source: PBMCs, either bulk or a sorted T-cell subset (CD4+, CD8+, memory, or dextramer-sorted; not recorded which), taken on the day of the yellow fever booster vaccination. The origin of the receptors is a man aged 18 to 29 who received the YFV17D yellow fever vaccine.

The V gene is TRBV7-2, the J gene TRBJ2-1; no firm D call. The V and J ends lost 4 bases and 2 bases respectively, with 18 bases between them. Germline CDR1 is SGHTA and CDR2 is FQGNSA. CDR3 length: 17 amino acids. CDR3 DNA: TGTGCCAGCAGCTCCTTTACCCCAACCGGGCCCTACAATGAGCAGTTCTTC. It translates to CASSSFTPTGPYNEQFF.

This clonotype was observed many times. V and J are TRBV4-3 and TRBJ1-6, with no clear D. Trimming left V 3 bases short and J 6 bases short, with 6 bases between. The germline gives CDR1 LGHNA, CDR2 YSLEER. The CDR3 runs to 13 residues. The CDR3 sequence: CASSQTGNSPLHF. The CDR3 bases are TGCGCCAGCAGCCAGACCGGTAATTCACCCCTCCACTTT.

This chain connects TRBV4-1 to TRBJ1-5, with D hard to call. V dropped 0 bases and J dropped 9 bases, with 15 bases sitting between them. The CDR3 totals 15 residues. Germline V gene sequence: CDR1 MGHRA, CDR2 YSYEKL. This chain's CDR3 is CASSQEVGEGRPQHF. DNA for the CDR3: TGCGCCAGCAGCCAAGAGGTCGGGGAAGGGCGGCCCCAGCATTTT.

This clonotype was recorded a few times. J is TRBJ2-7 and V is TRBV4-2, with D possibly matching TRBD2 (6 bases). The germline CDR1 and CDR2 sequences are LGHNA and YNFKEQ. The V end was cut by 6 bases, the J end by 2 bases, with 17 bases between. This CDR3 comprises 15 residues. The CDR3, as DNA: TGTGCCAGCAGGGCCCTGGGACTCCTGACCTACGAGCAGTACTTC. Protein product: CASRALGLLTYEQYF.

In this sample, this clonotype turned up many times. The chain combines TRBV28 with TRBJ1-1; D might be TRBD1 (5 bases). There are 13 residues in the CDR3. Germline-derived CDR1 and CDR2 are MDHEN and SYDVKM. Deletions cut 1 base from V and 10 bases from J, with 13 bases between. The CDR3 loop reads CASSLSGDAGAFF. The CDR3 DNA reads TGTGCCAGCAGTTTATCCGGGGACGCGGGAGCTTTCTTT.

This clonotype was seen a handful of times. The chain couples TRBV6-6 to TRBJ1-3; D call uncertain. This CDR3 is built from 15 residues. Trimming took 2 bases from V and 0 from J, leaving 8 bases between them. CDR1 is MNHNY and CDR2 is SVGAGI in the germline V gene (reference sequence). DNA for the CDR3: TGTGCCAGCAGTTACACCAAGAGCTCTGGAAACACCATATATTTT. It yields the protein CASSYTKSSGNTIYF.

This clonotype came up once. The J gene is TRBJ1-1, the V gene TRBV6-5; tentatively, D is TRBD1 (6 bases). Germline CDR1 is MNHEY and CDR2 is SVGAGI. Trimming removed 2 bases at V and 2 bases at J, with 12 bases between. The CDR3 extends over 15 amino acids. CDR3 sequence (DNA): TGTGCCAGCAGTTACGGAGGGGGGATAAACACTGAAGCTTTCTTT. It is translated as CASSYGGGINTEAFF.

This clonotype was seen a few times. The chain is built from TRBV12-3 or TRBV12-4 and TRBJ2-3; TRBD2 matches at 14 bases. The CDR3 extends over 15 amino acids. Trimming removed 4 bases from V and 4 bases from J; junction bases left unmatched: 1. This chain's CDR3 is CASSWGLAGADTQYF. In DNA, the CDR3 is TGTGCCAGCAGTTGGGGACTAGCGGGGGCAGATACGCAGTATTTT.

This clonotype was observed a few times. V is TRBV9 and J is TRBJ2-6; D call uncertain. V was clipped by 3 bases and J by 5 bases, with 12 bases between them. The CDR3 runs to 15 residues. Germline V gene lookup returns CDR1 SGDLS and CDR2 YYNGEE. The CDR3 region is CASSGLGGRANVLTF. The CDR3 region has the DNA TGTGCCAGCAGCGGACTGGGTGGGAGGGCCAACGTCCTGACTTTC.

At least ten counts were recorded for this clonotype. The chain joins TRBV28 to TRBJ2-7; the match to TRBD1 covers 8 bases. J lost 3 bases, V lost 8 bases, and 6 bases had no gene match. Germline V gives CDR1 MDHEN, CDR2 SYDVKM. This CDR3 comprises 13 residues. The CDR3: CASQQGGFYEQYV. In nucleotides, the CDR3 is TGTGCCAGCCAACAGGGGGGCTTCTACGAGCAGTACGTC.